These T cell receptor beta chains were read from a single sample in a study of cytomegalovirus exposure and HLA in healthy donors. The protocol was immunoSEQ multiplex PCR, while the TCRdb copy is restricted to in-frame clones and leaves out a portion. The sample has approximately 160,000 clones, 75% to 85% seen once. Sample: PBMCs. The origin of the receptors is a woman younger than 45 in good health and CMV-seropositive. CDR3s include the opening cysteine and the closing phenylalanine or tryptophan. The D gene is left open where the match is weak. Where a row states a size, it is once, few, many or the class of an expanded clone; other rows omit it.

D gene | J gene | clone size | V gene | CDR3 DNA | CDR3 protein
NA | TRBJ1-5 | NA | TRBV6-6 | TGTGCCAGCGTGGAGGACGGAAGCAATCAGCCCCAGCATTTT | CASVEDGSNQPQHF
NA | TRBJ1-1 | NA | TRBV5-1 | TGCGCCAGCAGCTTGGTCAAGGGGGTGTCGGGTGAAGCTTTCTTT | CASSLVKGVSGEAFF
NA | TRBJ2-5 | NA | TRBV27 | TGTGCCAGCTCCAGACTAGTCGGGCAAGAGACCCAGTACTTC | CASSRLVGQETQYF
TRBD2 | TRBJ2-2 | NA | TRBV19 | TGTGCCAGTAGTACGCCGAGACTAGCGGGGACCGGGGAGCTGTTTTTT | CASSTPRLAGTGELFF
TRBD1 | TRBJ1-1 | NA | TRBV6-5 | TGTGCCAGCAGTTACGCAGGGGGCAGGGACACTGAAGCTTTCTTT | CASSYAGGRDTEAFF
TRBD2 | TRBJ2-7 | NA | TRBV7-7 | TGTGCCAGCAGCTTAGGGAGCGGGAGTGCCTACGAGCAGTACTTC | CASSLGSGSAYEQYF
TRBD1 | TRBJ2-5 | few | TRBV4-3 | TGCGCCAGCAGCTTTACCGGGACAGGGGTAGGAGAGACCCAGTACTTC | CASSFTGTGVGETQYF
TRBD2 | TRBJ2-1 | NA | TRBV7-9 | TGTGCCAGCAGCCATAGCGGGAGCTCCTACAATGAGCAGTTCTTC | CASSHSGSSYNEQFF
TRBD1 | TRBJ2-7 | NA | TRBV28 | TGTGCCAGCACCCCATGGGACAGGGGTTTCTACGAGCAGTACTTC | CASTPWDRGFYEQYF
TRBD2 | TRBJ2-5 | once | TRBV11-3 | TGTGCCAGCAGCCCCGGGACTAGCGGGAGTGGGGAGACCCAGTACTTC | CASSPGTSGSGETQYF
NA | TRBJ2-7 | NA | TRBV30 | TGTGCCTGGAGAATCGGCTACGAGCAGTACTTC | CAWRIGYEQYF
TRBD2 | TRBJ2-1 | NA | TRBV5-1 | TGCGCCAGCAGCTCTCCCCAGGGACTAGCGGGAGGTAGCTCCTACAATGAGCAGTTCTTC | CASSSPQGLAGGSSYNEQFF
NA | TRBJ2-2 | NA | TRBV9 | TGTGCCAGCAGCCTATCGGCTCTAGCTTCGAACACCGGGGAGCTGTTTTTT | CASSLSALASNTGELFF
NA | TRBJ1-4 | NA | TRBV19 | TGTGCCAGTAGTATAGTTGGGGGGACAACTAATGAAAAACTGTTTTTT | CASSIVGGTTNEKLFF
TRBD1 | TRBJ1-5 | NA | TRBV6-1 | TGTGCCAGCAGGCCCACAGGGGGCAATCAGCCCCAGCATTTT | CASRPTGGNQPQHF
NA | TRBJ1-2 | NA | TRBV21-1 | TGTGCCAGCAGCGGCCGGGACAGCCACTACCCTAACTATGGCTACACCTTC | CASSGRDSHYPNYGYTF
NA | TRBJ1-2 | NA | TRBV18 | TGTGCCAGCTCACCAAATGAGGGCTACACCTTC | CASSPNEGYTF
TRBD2 | TRBJ2-2 | NA | TRBV10-3 | TGTGCCATCAGTGAGTCGAGGGGACTAGCGAACACCGGGGAGCTGTTTTTT | CAISESRGLANTGELFF
NA | TRBJ1-1 | few | TRBV5-6 | TGTGCCAGCAGCTTTCGGGGAACTGAAGCTTTCTTT | CASSFRGTEAFF
TRBD2 | TRBJ2-5 | NA | TRBV19 | TGTGCCAGTAGTCTCGGACTAGCGGGACTCCAAGAGACCCAGTACTTC | CASSLGLAGLQETQYF